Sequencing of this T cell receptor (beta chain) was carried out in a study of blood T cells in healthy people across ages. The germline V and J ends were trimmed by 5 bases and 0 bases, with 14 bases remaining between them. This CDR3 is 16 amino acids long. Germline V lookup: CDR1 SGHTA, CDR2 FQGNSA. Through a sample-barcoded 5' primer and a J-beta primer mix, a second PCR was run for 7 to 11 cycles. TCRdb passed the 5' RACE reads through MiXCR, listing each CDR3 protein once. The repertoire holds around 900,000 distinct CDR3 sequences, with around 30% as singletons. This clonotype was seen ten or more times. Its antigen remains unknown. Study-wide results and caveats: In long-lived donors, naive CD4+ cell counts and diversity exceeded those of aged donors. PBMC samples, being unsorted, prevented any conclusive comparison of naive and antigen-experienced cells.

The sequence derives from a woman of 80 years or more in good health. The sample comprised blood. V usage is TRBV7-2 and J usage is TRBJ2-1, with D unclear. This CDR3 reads CASSPGSWSSYNEQFF. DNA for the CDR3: TGTGCCAGCAGCCCAGGATCATGGAGCTCCTACAATGAGCAGTTCTTC.